Listed below are T cell receptor beta chains from one sample, sequenced in a study of regulatory T cells in long-lasting Graves disease. From the multiplex PCR reads, TCRdb called clonotypes with MiXCR, one entry per CDR3 protein. Seen here are about 470,000 distinct CDR3 sequences, 20% to 25% observed once, and the top ten hold roughly 7.1%. This specimen was peripheral blood mononuclear cells (PBMCs), taken when the disease was refractory, from a patient treated with antithyroid drugs. The receptors shown here come from a female donor with Graves disease. The CDR3 runs from the conserved cysteine through the conserved F or W. D genes are given only for firm matches. A clone size is listed for some rows: how often the clone was seen (once, few, many), or a class if it is expanded.

D | J | V | size | DNA | CDR3
. | TRBJ2-1 | TRBV28 | many | TGTGCCAGCAGCGACTTGTCCTCCTACAATGAGCAGTTCTTC | CASSDLSSYNEQFF
TRBD1 | TRBJ2-2 | TRBV30 | . | TGTGCCTGGGGACAGGGGGCCGGCGGGGAGCTGTTTTTT | CAWGQGAGGELFF
. | TRBJ2-5 | TRBV7-2 | many | TGTGCCAGCAGCTTAATGTCAGAGACCCAGTACTTC | CASSLMSETQYF
. | TRBJ1-2 | TRBV5-6 | . | TGTGCCAGCACCTCTTTACAGGGAGTGGGCTACACCTTC | CASTSLQGVGYTF
TRBD1 | TRBJ1-2 | TRBV19 | . | TGTGCCAGTAGAGGGGACAGGGGGCCTTCGGGCTATGGCTACACCTTC | CASRGDRGPSGYGYTF
. | TRBJ2-7 | TRBV11-2 | many | TGTGCCAGCAGTCTAGGAGACTACGAGCAGTACTTC | CASSLGDYEQYF
. | TRBJ1-2 | TRBV10-3 | few | TGTGCCATCAATGATTCAGGGGAGGGAAACTATGGCTACACCTTC | CAINDSGEGNYGYTF
. | TRBJ1-1 | TRBV19 | . | TGTGCCAGTAGTATTGGGGCAGAAGCTTTCTTT | CASSIGAEAFF
TRBD2 | TRBJ2-7 | TRBV3-1 | once | TGTGCCAGCAGACTTTCTAGCGGGGACTACGAGCAGTACTTC | CASRLSSGDYEQYF
. | TRBJ2-7 | TRBV7-9 | few | TGTGCCAGCAGCCCGAGGCGACTCTCCTACGAGCAGTACTTC | CASSPRRLSYEQYF
TRBD2 | TRBJ2-7 | TRBV7-2 | many | TGTGCCAGCAGCCTCTTCCGGGGGGGACACGAGCAGTACTTC | CASSLFRGGHEQYF
. | TRBJ1-4 | TRBV3-1 | few | TGTGCCAGCAGCCAAGATGGAGTTGGAAGCGGTAATGAAAAACTGTTTTTT | CASSQDGVGSGNEKLFF
TRBD2 | TRBJ2-5 | TRBV28 | few | TGTGCCAGCAGTTTCGGACTAGCGGGGGCACAAGAGACCCAGTACTTC | CASSFGLAGAQETQYF
TRBD2 | TRBJ2-7 | TRBV29-1 | . | TGCAGCGTTGAAGAGGCGGGAGAGGGTTACGAGCAGTACTTC | CSVEEAGEGYEQYF
. | TRBJ2-5 | TRBV7-9 | . | TGTGCCAGCAGCTCCAAAGGCAGGGGGGACGAGACCCAGTACTTC | CASSSKGRGDETQYF
. | TRBJ1-1 | TRBV4-1 | . | TGCGCCAGCAGCCAACACGCTGAAACAGTCGCCTTGGGCACTGAAGCTTTCTTT | CASSQHAETVALGTEAFF
. | TRBJ2-5 | TRBV24-1 | many | TGTGCCACCAGTGATTTGAAGACAGGCGGGGAGACCCAGTACTTC | CATSDLKTGGETQYF
. | TRBJ1-5 | TRBV4-2 | . | TGTGCCAGCAGCCAAGATTCCCCTTGGGAGGGCAATCAGCCCCAGCATTTT | CASSQDSPWEGNQPQHF
. | TRBJ1-5 | TRBV12-5 | . | TGTGCTAATGGTTTCTCCAACAATCAGTCCCAGCATTTT | CANGFSNNQSQHF
. | TRBJ1-2 | TRBV20-1 | . | TGCAGTGCTAGGACGGCACAGGTCTATGGCTACACCTTC | CSARTAQVYGYTF
. | TRBJ2-7 | TRBV28 | many | TGTGCCAGCAGTCGAACTCAGGGTTTCTCCTACGAGCAGTACTTC | CASSRTQGFSYEQYF
TRBD2 | TRBJ2-2 | TRBV4-3 | few | TGCGCCAGCAGCCAAGAGGGACTAGCCACCGGGGAGCTGTTTTTT | CASSQEGLATGELFF
TRBD1 | TRBJ1-5 | TRBV19 | . | TGTGCCAGTACCCTGGGGACAGGGCAGCCCCAGCATTTT | CASTLGTGQPQHF
TRBD1 | TRBJ1-2 | TRBV7-9 | . | TGTGCCAGCAGCCCAAACCCCGGGACAGGGAGAGGCTACACCTTC | CASSPNPGTGRGYTF
. | TRBJ2-5 | TRBV11-1 | many | TGTGCCAGCAGCGCACGGCTTGGCGCCGAGACCCAGTACTTC | CASSARLGAETQYF
. | TRBJ1-5 | TRBV6-9 | many | TGTGCCAGCAGTTACTTAGAGGGGTTTGATCAGCCCCAGCATTTT | CASSYLEGFDQPQHF
. | TRBJ1-5 | TRBV6-1 | . | TGTGCCAGCAAGAGGGACGGCTATAGCAATCAGCCCCAGCATTTT | CASKRDGYSNQPQHF
. | TRBJ1-1 | TRBV5-1 | many | TGCGCCAGCAGCTTGTATCAAACCGGAGAGACTGAAGCTTTCTTT | CASSLYQTGETEAFF
. | TRBJ1-5 | TRBV28 | many | TGTGCCAGCAGTCCTCCGGGGGCTGGCAATCAGCCCCAGCATTTT | CASSPPGAGNQPQHF
. | TRBJ2-7 | TRBV28 | many | TGTGCCAGCAGTTATCTAACCTCCTACGAGCAGTACTTC | CASSYLTSYEQYF
. | TRBJ1-6 | TRBV7-9 | many | TGTGCCAGCAGCTTAGAAGGGGCGAGTAATTCACCCCTCCACTTT | CASSLEGASNSPLHF
. | TRBJ1-2 | TRBV28 | many | TGTGCCAGCACCGAAGATCACAGGCAGAACTATGGCTACACCTTC | CASTEDHRQNYGYTF
. | TRBJ1-1 | TRBV2 | . | TGTGCCAGCAGTGAAGATGGCAGGGGCACTGAAGCTTTCTTT | CASSEDGRGTEAFF
TRBD2 | TRBJ2-3 | TRBV10-3 | few | TGTGCCATCAGGGGATTGACTAGCGGGGCCCCAGATACGCAGTATTTT | CAIRGLTSGAPDTQYF
. | TRBJ2-5 | TRBV5-5 | many | TGTGCCAGCAGCGCAGCTCTGTCTTTCGGCCAAGAGACCCAGTACTTC | CASSAALSFGQETQYF
. | TRBJ2-1 | TRBV6-1 | few | TGTGCCAGCAGTACCTTCGGCGGGTCGTCCTACAATGAGCAGTTCTTC | CASSTFGGSSYNEQFF
. | TRBJ1-1 | TRBV27 | . | TGTGCCAGCAGTCTGTTCCCAGGGGTGCTGAACACTGAAGCTTTCTTT | CASSLFPGVLNTEAFF
TRBD1 | TRBJ1-5 | TRBV29-1 | many | TGCAGCGTGGGAACCGGGACAGGGGGTCAGCCCCAGCATTTT | CSVGTGTGGQPQHF
TRBD2 | TRBJ2-7 | TRBV7-9 | . | TGTGCCAGCAGTTACTCACTAGCGAGTTTCTACGAGCAGTACTTC | CASSYSLASFYEQYF
. | TRBJ1-1 | TRBV5-1 | many | TGCGCCAGCGGGGTTGGGCCGTCGAACACTGAAGCTTTCTTT | CASGVGPSNTEAFF
TRBD1 | TRBJ2-7 | TRBV20-1 | . | TGCAGTGCTCGGACAGGGGTCTCCTACGAGCAGTACTTC | CSARTGVSYEQYF
. | TRBJ2-7 | TRBV28 | many | TGTGCCAGCAGATGGGGATCCTACGAGCAGTACTTC | CASRWGSYEQYF
TRBD1 | TRBJ1-6 | TRBV28 | many | TGTGCCAGCAGTTCGGGACAGGGGGTTAATTCACCCCTCCACTTT | CASSSGQGVNSPLHF
TRBD2 | TRBJ2-7 | TRBV27 | few | TGTGCCAGCAGTTCTCGGACTAGCGGGAGGTATGAGCAGTACTTC | CASSSRTSGRYEQYF
TRBD1 | TRBJ2-7 | TRBV11-2 | many | TGTGCCAGCAGCTTCGGGACAGGGGTCTACGAGCAGTACTTC | CASSFGTGVYEQYF
. | TRBJ2-7 | TRBV3-1 | few | TGTGCCAGCAGCCTGAGGCACGACTCCTACGAGCAGTACTTC | CASSLRHDSYEQYF
. | TRBJ1-2 | TRBV6-2/TRBV6-3 | . | TGTGCCAGCAGTTACTCCCCGAGTAGGAGAGCTAACTATGGCTACACCTTC | CASSYSPSRRANYGYTF
. | TRBJ1-1 | TRBV12-3/TRBV12-4 | few | TGTGCCAGCAGGGACTACAGGAGGGGCGCAGCTTTCTTT | CASRDYRRGAAFF
. | TRBJ1-5 | TRBV19 | . | TGTGCCAGTAGTCCCGGGAGGGGCGGGAGGAAAAATAGCAATCAGCCCCAGCATTTT | CASSPGRGGRKNSNQPQHF
. | TRBJ2-7 | TRBV19 | . | TGTGTCAGTAGTATAACCCGGGACACCGGGCACGAGCAGTACTTC | CVSSITRDTGHEQYF
. | TRBJ2-5 | TRBV12-3/TRBV12-4 | . | TGTGCCAGTTCGTCTCATATTGGGCCTCAGGCCCAGTACTTC | CASSSHIGPQAQYF
. | TRBJ2-2 | TRBV28 | many | TGTGCCAGCGGGACCGGGAGCCGCCTCCGAGGGGGGGAGCTGTTTTTT | CASGTGSRLRGGELFF
. | TRBJ1-1 | TRBV11-2 | . | TGTGCCAGCAGCCGCTGGGGGACCCCTGAAGCTTTCTTT | CASSRWGTPEAFF
TRBD2 | TRBJ2-7 | TRBV7-8 | few | TGTACCAGCAGACGACGGGGGGGAACCTACGAGCAGTACTTC | CTSRRRGGTYEQYF